These T cell receptor beta chains were read from a single sample in a study of post-analysis software for immune sequencing data. Using its own MiXCR run on the PCR reads, TCRdb lists one record per CDR3 protein. The sample yields about 460,000 distinct CDR3 sequences, nearly 45% seen once. Sequencing was performed on blood. All receptors come from a girl aged 10 to 17 with multiple sclerosis. Both conserved end residues are part of each CDR3. A D gene is named only where the DNA matches it firmly. Some rows mark clone size as missing; the rest say once, few, many or name a class of expanded clone.

>TRBJ2-3|TRBD1|-|TRBV6-5|17
TGTGCCAGCAGTTACTCGAAGTTAAGGGGACAGCCAGATACGCAGTATTTT
CASSYSKLRGQPDTQYF
>TRBJ1-4|TRBD1|few|TRBV12-3/TRBV12-4|15
TGTGCCAGCAGTTTTGGGGACAGGGTTTATGAAAAACTGTTTTTT
CASSFGDRVYEKLFF
>TRBJ2-5|-|-|TRBV2|12
TGTGCCAGCGGAAAGCATATAGAGACCCAGTACTTC
CASGKHIETQYF
>TRBJ1-1|-|once|TRBV29-1|13
TGCAGCGCCTTGGACCGTCCGGACACTGAAGCTTTCTTT
CSALDRPDTEAFF
>TRBJ1-2|-|few|TRBV7-2|14
TGTGCCAGCAGCTTCGGGACAACCCAGGGGGGCTACACCTTC
CASSFGTTQGGYTF
>TRBJ2-1|TRBD1|-|TRBV6-1|11
TGTGCCAGCAGAATACAGGGGAAGCAGTTCTTC
CASRIQGKQFF
>TRBJ2-1|-|-|TRBV9|13
TGTGCCAGCAGCGTAGACAGGGCCAATGAGCAGTTCTTC
CASSVDRANEQFF
>TRBJ1-6|TRBD1|-|TRBV29-1|14
TGCAGCGTCTCTTCAGGGGGAAGGAATTCACCCCTCCACTTT
CSVSSGGRNSPLHF
>TRBJ1-6|TRBD1|few|TRBV5-8|15
TGTGCCAGCAGCTTTAATGGACAGGGGAACTCACCCCTCCACTTT
CASSFNGQGNSPLHF
>TRBJ2-1|-|-|TRBV29-1|13
TGCAGCGTTGAAAGAAGTGTTATTGATGAGCAGTTCTTC
CSVERSVIDEQFF
>TRBJ1-2|-|few|TRBV24-1|16
TGTGCCACCAGTGACCCGGGACACCCTCAGGACTATGGCTACACCTTC
CATSDPGHPQDYGYTF
>TRBJ1-1|-|-|TRBV6-6|14
TGTGCCAGCAGCCCATACCAGGTGAACACTGAAGCTTTCTTT
CASSPYQVNTEAFF
>TRBJ1-4|-|-|TRBV6-1|15
TGTGCCAGCAGTGCGAGACAGCCCTATAATGAAAAACTGTTTTTT
CASSARQPYNEKLFF
>TRBJ1-2|TRBD1|-|TRBV20-1|13
TGCAGTGCATGGACAGGGAGCAAGAATGGCTACACCTTC
CSAWTGSKNGYTF
>TRBJ2-1|-|few|TRBV27|18
TGTGCCAGCAGTTTAAGGGCGCCTGACAGTGTATCAAGCGATGAGCAGTTCTTC
CASSLRAPDSVSSDEQFF
>TRBJ2-1|-|few|TRBV7-8|14
TGTGCCAGCAGCACCCGGGACCCGCTCAATGAGCAGTTCTTC
CASSTRDPLNEQFF
>TRBJ2-3|-|-|TRBV4-2|15
TGTGCCAGCAGCCAAGAGCGAGCGGGCACAGATACGCAGTATTTT
CASSQERAGTDTQYF
>TRBJ1-5|-|many|TRBV12-3/TRBV12-4|20
TGTGCCAGCAGTTTATATCTCTTAGGGGGTTCCAGGGGATGGATTCAGCCCCAGCATTTT
CASSLYLLGGSRGWIQPQHF
>TRBJ2-1|-|-|TRBV6-5|12
TGTGCCAACAGTCCGGATTACAATGAGCAGTTCTTC
CANSPDYNEQFF
>TRBJ2-5|TRBD2|few|TRBV20-1|12
TGCAGTGGAATCTCCGGGAGGGAGACCCAGTACTTC
CSGISGRETQYF
>TRBJ2-3|-|-|TRBV28|13
TGTGCCAGCAGTTTAGACGGGGGAGATACGCAGTATTTT
CASSLDGGDTQYF
>TRBJ2-1|TRBD2|-|TRBV7-7|17
TGTGCTAGCAGCTTAACGGCTAGCGGGATTCGTGGCAATGAGCAGTTCTTC
CASSLTASGIRGNEQFF
>TRBJ1-2|-|few|TRBV3-1|15
TGTGCCAGCAGCCCACGGGACACTCCTAACTATGGCTACACCTTC
CASSPRDTPNYGYTF
>TRBJ1-2|TRBD1|few|TRBV29-1|11
TGCAGCGCCCAAGACAGGGCCGGCTACACCTTC
CSAQDRAGYTF
>TRBJ2-3|-|-|TRBV29-1|14
TGCAGTTACCGGTGGAGGGCCCGCACAGATACGCAGTATTTT
CSYRWRARTDTQYF
>TRBJ2-7|TRBD2|-|TRBV15|16
TGTGCCACCAGCAGAGAGGGCGGGAGGGCCCTCTACGAGCAGTACTTC
CATSREGGRALYEQYF
>TRBJ2-1|TRBD2|few|TRBV4-2|16
TGTGCCAGCAGCCCCCGGGCCAGCGGGAGCTACAATGAGCAGTTCTTC
CASSPRASGSYNEQFF
>TRBJ2-1|-|-|TRBV10-3|13
TGTGTGGACAAGCGGAGCTCCTACAATGAGCAGTTCTTC
CVDKRSSYNEQFF
>TRBJ2-7|TRBD1|-|TRBV7-2|13
TGTGCCAGCAGCCTGGGACAGCACTACGAGCAGTACTTC
CASSLGQHYEQYF
>TRBJ1-4|-|-|TRBV4-1|14
TGCGCCAGCAGCCAAGCTTACAGGGAAGGAAAACTGTTTTTT
CASSQAYREGKLFF
>TRBJ2-1|-|few|TRBV20-1|14
TGCAGTGCTAGTTTGGTCAGGGCAGTCAATGAGCAGTTCTTC
CSASLVRAVNEQFF
>TRBJ1-2|-|-|TRBV7-9|15
TGTGCCAGCAGCTTAGATGAGGGGGGACCTCATGGCTACACCTTC
CASSLDEGGPHGYTF
>TRBJ2-5|TRBD1|few|TRBV5-5|17
TGTGCCAGCAGCTTGGGCGGACAGGCGCTCTACCAAGAGACCCAGTACTTC
CASSLGGQALYQETQYF
>TRBJ2-7|TRBD1|medium-sized|TRBV7-7|15
TGTGCTAGCAGCGTGGGACAGGGGGTCTCCTACGAGCAGTACTTC
CASSVGQGVSYEQYF
>TRBJ2-1|TRBD2|once|TRBV20-1|16
TGCGGTGCTAGAAAGGGAGTAAGACTAGCGGGAGGGGAGCAGTTCTTC
CGARKGVRLAGGEQFF
>TRBJ2-6|TRBD1|-|TRBV7-3|19
TGTGCCAGCAGCTTGTCGCAGGACAGGGGAACCTCTGGGGCCAACGTCCTGACTTTC
CASSLSQDRGTSGANVLTF
>TRBJ2-3|-|-|TRBV12-3/TRBV12-4|12
TGTGCCAGCAGTCTAACCCGGAATACGCAGTATTTT
CASSLTRNTQYF
>TRBJ1-1|-|-|TRBV4-2|12
TGTGCCAGCAGCCATGAAGTGGGGGCAGCTTTCTTT
CASSHEVGAAFF
>TRBJ2-7|-|few|TRBV7-9|18
TGTGCCAGCAGCCCCTCGCTCCCGATAATTCCCTCTACCTACGAGCAGTACTTC
CASSPSLPIIPSTYEQYF
>TRBJ2-5|-|-|TRBV7-3|14
TGTGCCAGCAGCTTACGGGGCCCACCAGGGACCCAGTACTTC
CASSLRGPPGTQYF
>TRBJ2-7|-|few|TRBV20-1|13
TGCAGTGCTCCGGAATGGGGTACCTACGAGCAGTACTTC
CSAPEWGTYEQYF
>TRBJ2-7|TRBD2|few|TRBV12-3/TRBV12-4|15
TGTGCCAGCAGTCCGAGACTAGCGGGGGCCTACGAGCAGTACTTC
CASSPRLAGAYEQYF
>TRBJ1-2|TRBD1|-|TRBV20-1|14
TGCAGTGTTGGGGGGACAGGGAATAGGTATGGCTACACCTTC
CSVGGTGNRYGYTF
>TRBJ2-3|TRBD1|few|TRBV20-1|14
TGCAGTGCTCCTCGGGACAGGAGCACAGATACGCAGTATTTT
CSAPRDRSTDTQYF
>TRBJ1-6|-|few|TRBV6-5|14
TGTGCCAGCATGCCAGGACGGAAGAATTCACCCCTCCACTTT
CASMPGRKNSPLHF
>TRBJ1-2|-|-|TRBV3-1|14
TGTGCCAGCAGCCAAGAGGAGGGCCACTATGGCTACACCTTC
CASSQEEGHYGYTF
>TRBJ2-1|-|-|TRBV12-3/TRBV12-4|13
TGTGCCAGCAGTTTAAATCGGTGGAATGAGCAGTTCTTC
CASSLNRWNEQFF
>TRBJ2-4|-|-|TRBV29-1|12
TGCAGCGTTTTACAAGCTGCACGGGAGCAGTACTTC
CSVLQAAREQYF
>TRBJ2-5|TRBD2|few|TRBV6-1|15
TGTGCCAGCAGTGAATTAGCGGGAGGCCAAGAGACCCAGTACTTC
CASSELAGGQETQYF
>TRBJ2-3|TRBD2|-|TRBV7-2|15
TGTGCCAGCAGCTCCCCGACTAGCGGGACAGATACGCAGTATTTT
CASSSPTSGTDTQYF
>TRBJ2-1|TRBD2|-|TRBV20-1|15
TGCAGTGCTAGACCGGTAGCGGGCCCCTACAATGAGCAGTTCTTC
CSARPVAGPYNEQFF
>TRBJ2-1|-|few|TRBV29-1|13
TGCAGCGTTGTGGGGGGACCCTACAATGAGCAGTTCTTC
CSVVGGPYNEQFF
>TRBJ2-7|TRBD1|-|TRBV7-2|13
TGTGCCAGCAAGGGGGCCGGCTCCTACGAGCAGTACTTC
CASKGAGSYEQYF
>TRBJ1-1|-|-|TRBV6-5|13
TGTGCCAGCAGTTACAGGGTAAACAGTGAAGCTTTCTTT
CASSYRVNSEAFF
>TRBJ2-4|-|few|TRBV29-1|13
TGCAGCGTTGACGGGTCAGGAAAAAACATTCAGTACTTC
CSVDGSGKNIQYF